Shown below are 26 T cell receptor beta chains from a single sample sequenced in a study of blood T cell repertoires in COVID-19. Repertoires were generated with immunoSEQ multiplex PCR, while TCRdb's copy carries only in-frame clones and drops some. Of fewer than 200,000 clones in the sample, approximately 90% are singletons; the top ten hold around 1%. Sequenced: peripheral blood. These receptor sequences come from a woman aged 18-30 years who had recovered from COVID-19.

This chain connects TRBV5-5 to TRBJ2-5; 8 nucleotides agree with TRBD2. V dropped 3 bases and J dropped 7; count of bases not matched to a gene: 5. The CDR3 has 13 residues. Germline CDR1 and CDR2: SGHKS and YYEKEE (reference sequence). CDR3 sequence reads: CASSSREGGTQYF. The CDR3, as DNA: TGTGCCAGCAGCTCTCGGGAGGGTGGGACCCAGTACTTC.

This clone was seen many times. The V call is TRBV5-4, the J call TRBJ2-1; a possible D gene is TRBD2 (6 bases). Trimming removed 4 bases from V and 12 bases from J, with 17 bases in between. Germline values: CDR1 SGHNT, CDR2 YYREEE (reference sequence). The CDR3 extends over 13 amino acids. Here the CDR3 DNA reads TGTGCCAGCAGCCTAAGGGAGGATGCCTGGCAGTTCTTC. This sequence encodes CASSLREDAWQFF.

The sample holds one count of this clone. The genes are TRBV2 and TRBJ2-3; weak D call: TRBD1 (6 bases). This CDR3 region has 14 residues. Deletions cut 7 bases from V and 4 bases from J, with 15 bases between. The germline V gene encodes CDR1 SNHLY and CDR2 FYNNEI. Here the CDR3 DNA reads TGTGCCAGCATCCACAGGGATCGCGCAGATACGCAGTATTTT. Its protein product is CASIHRDRADTQYF. Filled out from reference TRBV2 and TRBJ2-3, the complete variable domain reads EPEVTQTPSHQVTQMGQEVILRCVPISNHLYFYWYRQILGQKVEFLVSFYNNEISEKSEIFDDQFSVERPDGSNFTLKIRSTKLEDSAMYFCASIHRDRADTQYFGPGTRLTVL.

The chain links TRBV21-1 to TRBJ2-7; TRBD1 is taken as the D call from the table, unchecked against the DNA. TRBV21-1 is deemed a pseudogene. This CDR3 has 15 amino acids. CDR3 sequence reads: CASSKVRRAPYEQYV. The CDR3 nucleotides are TGTGCCAGCAGCAAAGTCCGCAGGGCGCCTTACGAGCAGTACGTC.

The V gene is TRBV15, the J gene TRBJ2-1, with TRBD1 matching over 9 bases. CDR1 is LNHNV and CDR2 is YYDKDF in the germline V gene (reference sequence). Germline trimming cut 2 bases from V and 6 bases from J; bases unmatched to any gene: 2. The CDR3 covers 14 residues. The CDR3 DNA reads TGTGCCACCAGCAGACGGGACAGGGTCAATGAGCAGTTCTTC. It encodes CATSRRDRVNEQFF.

The chain joins TRBV5-1 to TRBJ1-1, with 9 bases lining up with TRBD1. The trim removed 0 bases at V and 4 bases at J, leaving 4 bases unmatched. The CDR3 spans 15 residues. Germline values: CDR1 SGHRS, CDR2 YFSETQ. CDR3 in amino acids: CASSLAGQGSTEAFF. Written as DNA, the CDR3 is TGCGCCAGCAGCTTGGCGGGACAGGGTAGCACTGAAGCTTTCTTT.

The chain carries TRBV4-1 and TRBJ1-1; a possible D gene is TRBD1 (6 bases). Per the germline V gene, CDR1 is MGHRA and CDR2 is YSYEKL. The CDR3 runs 17 residues. Trimming left V 6 bases short and J 2 bases short, with 22 bases between. The CDR3 here is CASSFLRRVQGNTEAFF. CDR3 bases: TGCGCCAGCAGTTTCCTCCGAAGGGTACAGGGTAACACTGAAGCTTTCTTT.

V usage is TRBV29-1 and J usage is TRBJ2-5, with 11 bases lining up with TRBD2. The V gene's germline CDR1 is SQVTM and CDR2 ANQGSEA. The ends lost 6 bases at V and 1 base at J; junction bases unmatched: 4. The CDR3 loop spans 14 amino acids. Here the CDR3 reads CSVPSGGSQETQYF. The CDR3 DNA is TGCAGCGTCCCTAGCGGGGGGAGCCAAGAGACCCAGTACTTC.

The chain combines TRBV7-9 with TRBJ2-3, with 8 bases lining up with TRBD2. This CDR3 contains 18 residues. With V trimmed by 5 bases and J by 3 bases, 16 bases remained unmatched. Germline CDR1 and CDR2: SEHNR and FQNEAQ (reference sequence). In nucleotides, the CDR3 is TGTGCCAGCAGCCCCTTCGTTTGGTCAGCGGGAGTTACAGATACGCAGTATTTT. Protein: CASSPFVWSAGVTDTQYF. The whole variable domain, remainder taken from reference TRBV7-9 and TRBJ2-3, is DTGVSQNPRHKITKRGQNVTFRCDPISEHNRLYWYRQTLGQGPEFLTYFQNEAQLEKSRLLSDRFSAERPKGSFSTLEIQRTEQGDSAMYLCASSPFVWSAGVTDTQYFGPGTRLTVL.

The rearrangement joins TRBV30 to TRBJ1-4, with D unclear. The CDR3 sequence is 13 residues long. Trimming stripped 4 bases from V and 4 bases from J, with 10 bases between. The germline V gene encodes CDR1 GTSNPN and CDR2 SVGIG (reference sequence). In DNA, the CDR3 is TGTGCCTGGATGAGGCAGCGTAATGAAAAACTGTTTTTT. It encodes CAWMRQRNEKLFF.

This clone has only one observation. This chain uses TRBV4-3 with TRBJ1-2; TRBD1 is a possible D gene (6 bases). Germline assignment: CDR1 LGHNA and CDR2 YSLEER. The CDR3 contains 14 residues. The V and J ends lost 3 bases and 7 bases respectively, with 15 bases between them. The CDR3 region is CASSQESTGSGYTF. As DNA, the CDR3 is TGCGCCAGCAGCCAGGAATCTACAGGGAGTGGCTACACCTTC.

This sequence joins TRBV28 and TRBJ2-1, with TRBD1 matching 9 bases. V was pared by 6 bases and J by 8 bases, with 11 bases of the junction left unmatched. CDR1 is MDHEN, CDR2 SYDVKM, per germline. The CDR3 covers 15 residues. CDR3 region: CASRKGGQGVDEQFF. CDR3 DNA sequence: TGTGCCAGCAGAAAAGGGGGACAGGGTGTCGATGAGCAGTTCTTC.

The CDR3 spells CASSEAGAPYNEQFF. The CDR3 DNA is TGTGCCAGCAGTGAGGCGGGGGCCCCTTACAATGAGCAGTTCTTC. The chain combines TRBV27 with TRBJ2-1, with D maybe TRBD2 (7 bases). Germline V gives CDR1 MNHEY, CDR2 SMNVEV (reference sequence). V dropped 5 bases and J dropped 4 bases, with 15 bases sitting between them. This CDR3 is built from 15 residues.

J is TRBJ2-3 and V is TRBV4-1; TRBD2 might be the D (5 bases). V was trimmed by 3 bases and J by 5 bases, leaving 18 bases between them. Germline CDR1 is MGHRA and CDR2 is YSYEKL. The CDR3 sequence is 16 residues long. CDR3 sequence: CASSHFYREGGDTQYF. DNA for the CDR3: TGCGCCAGCAGCCATTTCTACAGAGAGGGTGGAGATACGCAGTATTTT.

The gene calls are TRBV28 and TRBJ2-1, with TRBD2 identical over 7 bases. With 8 bases clipped from V and 11 bases from J, the junction kept 6 bases outside the gene matches. The CDR3 is 11 amino acids. Per the germline V gene, CDR1 is MDHEN and CDR2 is SYDVKM. CDR3 loop: CASFQAGKQFF. In nucleotides, the CDR3 is TGTGCCAGCTTCCAAGCGGGAAAGCAGTTCTTC. The full variable domain, in which reference TRBV28 and TRBJ2-1 provide the parts outside the CDR3, is DVKVTQSSRYLVKRTGEKVFLECVQDMDHENMFWYRQDPGLGLRLIYFSYDVKMKEKGDIPEGYSVSREKKERFSLILESASTNQTSMYLCASFQAGKQFFGPGTRLTVL.

This clone was counted between two and nine times. This chain links TRBV5-6 with TRBJ1-2; a possible D gene is TRBD1 (6 bases). Germline loops: CDR1 SGHDT, CDR2 YYEEEE. This CDR3 is built from 14 residues. V was pared by 2 bases and J by 3 bases, with 11 bases between. CDR3 bases: TGTGCCAGCAGCTTAATCCAGGGGCACTATGGCTACACCTTC. Translated: CASSLIQGHYGYTF.

This chain connects TRBV10-3 to TRBJ1-2; D is perhaps TRBD1 (6 bases). Trimming removed 5 bases from V and 2 bases from J, with 12 bases in between. Per germline, CDR1 ENHRY and CDR2 SYGVKD. CDR3 length: 14 amino acids. The CDR3 sequence is CAISRTESNYGYTF. The DNA for the CDR3 is TGTGCCATCAGTAGGACAGAGTCCAACTATGGCTACACCTTC.

The table lists this clone with a count of one. This chain uses TRBV15 with TRBJ1-5; 10 nucleotides align to TRBD1. With 4 bases clipped from V and 6 bases from J, the junction kept 6 bases outside the gene matches. This CDR3 is 15 amino acids long. Germline assignment: CDR1 LNHNV and CDR2 YYDKDF (reference sequence). CDR3 DNA sequence: TGTGCCACCAGCAAGGACAGGGGGTTTCCTCAGCCCCAGCATTTT. This codes for CATSKDRGFPQPQHF.

The chain couples TRBV9 to TRBJ1-1; 8 positions match TRBD1. V was clipped by 4 bases and J by 0 bases; unmatched bases: 11. Per germline, CDR1 SGDLS and CDR2 YYNGEE. This CDR3 spans 17 amino acids. The CDR3 region has the DNA TGTGCCAGCAGCCCCGGACAGGGAACCCTCATGAACACTGAAGCTTTCTTT. Protein product: CASSPGQGTLMNTEAFF.

This rearrangement joins TRBV2 to TRBJ2-5; TRBD2 agrees at 9 bases. Germline-derived CDR1 and CDR2 are SNHLY and FYNNEI. V lost 7 bases to trimming and J lost 4 bases; unmatched junction nucleotides: 16. The CDR3 loop spans 17 amino acids. The CDR3 coding sequence is TGTGCCAGCACACGAGGGACCGCTAGCGGGATATTAGAGACCCAGTACTTC. It encodes CASTRGTASGILETQYF.

This clone was recorded once. J is TRBJ2-3 and V is TRBV5-4; 13 nucleotides match TRBD2. Trimming at V came to 4 bases and at J to 2 bases, leaving 4 bases not matched to a gene. Germline V gene data show CDR1 as SGHNT and CDR2 as YYREEE (reference sequence). The CDR3 spans 16 residues. CDR3 sequence: CASSRGLAGNTDTQYF. Here the CDR3 DNA reads TGTGCCAGCAGCCGGGGACTAGCGGGGAACACAGATACGCAGTATTTT.

The chain carries TRBV14 and TRBJ2-1, with 9 bases aligning to TRBD2. The length of the CDR3 is 14 residues. Germline-derived CDR1 and CDR2 are SGHDN and FVKESK. Trimming took 4 bases from V and 7 from J; bases not matched to a gene: 5. CDR3 residues: CASSLAGGRNEQFF. The CDR3 DNA follows: TGTGCCAGCAGCCTGGCGGGGGGGCGAAATGAGCAGTTCTTC.

The V and J genes are TRBV19 and TRBJ1-1; 9 nucleotides line up with TRBD1. The CDR3 spans 14 residues. With 4 bases clipped from V and 3 bases from J, the junction kept 3 bases outside the gene matches. Germline CDR1 and CDR2: LNHDA and SQIVND (reference sequence). As DNA, the CDR3 is TGTGCCAGTAGTACCGACAGGGGGTACACTGAAGCTTTCTTT. As protein: CASSTDRGYTEAFF.

The chain has TRBV5-4 and TRBJ1-1; 9 bases align to TRBD1. CDR1 is SGHNT, CDR2 YYREEE, per germline (reference sequence). Trimming at V came to 2 bases and at J to 1 base, leaving 3 bases not matched to a gene. CDR3 length: 15 amino acids. The CDR3 region is CASSFATGGNTEAFF. The CDR3 nucleotides are TGTGCCAGCAGCTTTGCGACAGGGGGGAACACTGAAGCTTTCTTT.

The genes are TRBV5-5 and TRBJ2-5; 8 nucleotides agree with TRBD1. Germline V gives CDR1 SGHKS, CDR2 YYEKEE (reference sequence). The V gene end was trimmed by 4 bases and the J gene end by 7 bases; junction bases not matched to a gene: 9. The CDR3 contains 14 residues. The CDR3 sequence is CASSPDRVPGTQYF. The CDR3 DNA sequence: TGTGCCAGCAGCCCGGACAGGGTACCAGGGACCCAGTACTTC.

The V and J genes are TRBV19 and TRBJ1-1; D gene ambiguous. The CDR3 spans 12 residues. The germline CDR1 and CDR2 sequences are LNHDA and SQIVND (reference sequence). The CDR3, as DNA: TGTGCGAGTCGGTTTTTGAACACTGAAGCTTTCTTT. Protein: CASRFLNTEAFF.